This TCR beta chain was identified during a study of cytomegalovirus exposure and HLA in healthy donors. The donors belonged to the approximately 130-subject validation cohort, separate from the roughly 700-subject first cohort. General study results and limits: Listed as cytomegalovirus-associated were approximately 160 TCR beta chains.

Profiled with immunoSEQ multiplex PCR; TCRdb holds only in-frame clones, not every one. Among fewer than 150,000 clones listed, 88% were seen once. The ends were cut back, 2 bases at V and 10 bases at J, with 9 bases in the middle. CDR3 length: 12 residues. Germline lookup yields CDR1 MGHRA and CDR2 YSYEKL. As to this clone: Its antigen is undetermined.

The sample was PBMCs. The chain employs TRBV4-1 and TRBJ2-1; D is ambiguous. The TCR was taken from a man in his thirties or forties in good health and CMV-seronegative. CDR3 protein: CASSQLTGEQFF. The CDR3 DNA reads TGCGCCAGCAGCCAACTGACTGGAGAGCAGTTCTTC.